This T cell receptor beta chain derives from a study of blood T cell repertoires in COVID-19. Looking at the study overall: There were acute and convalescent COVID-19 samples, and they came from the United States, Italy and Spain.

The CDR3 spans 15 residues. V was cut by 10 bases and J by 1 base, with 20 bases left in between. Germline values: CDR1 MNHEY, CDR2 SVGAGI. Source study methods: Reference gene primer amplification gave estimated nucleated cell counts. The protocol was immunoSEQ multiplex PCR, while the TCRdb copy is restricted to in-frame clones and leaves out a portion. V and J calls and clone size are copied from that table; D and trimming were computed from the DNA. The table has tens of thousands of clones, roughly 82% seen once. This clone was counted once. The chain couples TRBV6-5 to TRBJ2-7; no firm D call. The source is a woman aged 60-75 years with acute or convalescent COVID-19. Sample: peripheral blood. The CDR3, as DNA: TGTGCCACCCGGATGAGGCCTGGTTCTTCCTACGAGCAGTACTTC. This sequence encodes CATRMRPGSSYEQYF.